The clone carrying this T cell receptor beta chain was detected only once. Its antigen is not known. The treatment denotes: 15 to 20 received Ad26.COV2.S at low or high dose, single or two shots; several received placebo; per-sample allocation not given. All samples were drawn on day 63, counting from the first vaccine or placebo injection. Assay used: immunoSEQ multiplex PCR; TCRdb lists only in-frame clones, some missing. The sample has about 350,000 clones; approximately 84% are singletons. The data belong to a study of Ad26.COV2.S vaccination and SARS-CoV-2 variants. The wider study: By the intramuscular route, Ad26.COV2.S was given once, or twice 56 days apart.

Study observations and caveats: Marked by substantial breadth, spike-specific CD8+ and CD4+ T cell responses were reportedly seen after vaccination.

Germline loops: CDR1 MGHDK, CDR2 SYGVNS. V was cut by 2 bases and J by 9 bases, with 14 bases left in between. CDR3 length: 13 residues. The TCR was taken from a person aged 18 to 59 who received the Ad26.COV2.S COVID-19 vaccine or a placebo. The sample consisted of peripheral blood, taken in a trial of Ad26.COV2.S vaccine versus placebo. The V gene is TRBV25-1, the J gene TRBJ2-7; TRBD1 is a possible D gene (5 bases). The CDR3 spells CASSEGALRVQYF. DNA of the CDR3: TGTGCCAGCAGTGAAGGGGCCCTAAGGGTGCAGTACTTC.